This T cell receptor beta chain appears in the sequencing data of a study of OX40 agonist ivuxolimab in advanced cancers. Sequencing used immunoSEQ multiplex PCR; TCRdb keeps in-frame clones, though not all of them. The profile shows tens of thousands of clones, 77% of them singletons. Germline CDR1 SNHLY, CDR2 FYNNEI. Trimming removed 7 bases at V and 0 bases at J, with 13 bases between. This CDR3 is built from 15 residues. This receptor was taken from an adult with an advanced solid tumor such as melanoma, head and neck, liver or kidney cancer. The sample was CD4+ or CD8+ T cells sorted from blood, taken in a trial of the OX40 agonist ivuxolimab. The V call is TRBV2, the J call TRBJ2-1; D perhaps matches TRBD2 (7 bases). CDR3 in amino acids: CASKEGGSSYNEQFF. As DNA, the CDR3 is TGTGCCAGCAAAGAGGGGGGGAGCTCCTACAATGAGCAGTTCTTC.